The following is a T cell receptor (beta chain) sequence with its context. The CDR3 totals 14 residues. CDR1 is SGHRS, CDR2 YFSETQ, per germline. Data came from immunoSEQ multiplex PCR; TCRdb stores just in-frame clones and leaves some out. The sample shows 2,500,000 or so clones, under 95% of them seen only once. The sample comes from a study of shared clonotypes between healthy human individuals. The clonotype originates from a man aged 18 to 30 in good health. Some clones in this sample may be carry-over from other donors' samples. The chain carries TRBV5-1 and TRBJ2-5; TRBD2 is a possible D gene (5 bases). TRBJ2-7 explains the end of the DNA better; the J call may be wrong. Sequencing used naive CD4+ T cells from PBMCs. Described subset: CD45RA+ positively selected. CDR3: CASSLSVPVHEQYF. CDR3 coding DNA: TGCGCCAGCAGCCTTAGCGTGCCAGTCCACGAGCAGTACTTC.